Listed here are 11 T cell receptor beta chains from one sample, sequenced in a study of cytomegalovirus exposure and HLA in healthy donors. The primer mix had 60 Vbeta and 13 Jbeta primers. Produced via immunoSEQ multiplex PCR; TCRdb's table is partial and in-frame only. The data hold roughly 59,000 clones, with approximately 64% observed a single time. What was sequenced was PBMCs. These receptors were obtained from a middle-aged man in good health and CMV-seropositive.

This sequence joins TRBV11-3 and TRBJ1-1; D gene unclear. CDR3 length: 13 amino acids. Germline CDR1 reads SGHNT; CDR2 reads YENEEA. V lost 7 bases, J lost 7 bases, and 16 bases lay in between. The CDR3 DNA is TGTGCCAGCACCTCAGAGAAAAGAGGTGAAGCTTTCTTT. This gives the protein CASTSEKRGEAFF. The full variable domain, rest sourced from reference TRBV11-3 and TRBJ1-1, is EAGVVQSPRYKIIEKKQPVAFWCNPISGHNTLYWYLQNLGQGPELLIRYENEEAVDDSQLPKDRFSAERLKGVDSTLKIQPAELGDSAVYLCASTSEKRGEAFFGQGTRLTVV.

The chain carries TRBV7-6 and TRBJ2-7; 7 bases are shared with TRBD2. With V trimmed by 0 bases and J by 5 bases, 4 bases remained unmatched. The V gene's germline CDR1 is SGHVS and CDR2 FNYEAQ. CDR3 size: 14 residues. This chain's CDR3 is CASSLATAGDEQYF. CDR3 in DNA: TGTGCCAGCAGCTTAGCGACGGCGGGGGACGAGCAGTACTTC.

This clone was picked up a small number of times. The chain carries TRBV6-1 and TRBJ2-7, with 12 bases matching TRBD2. This CDR3 has 14 amino acids. Germline lookup yields CDR1 MNHNS and CDR2 SASEGT. V lost 6 bases to trimming and J lost 5 bases; unmatched junction nucleotides: 5. The CDR3 loop is CASRLAGGVDEQYF. CDR3 nucleotide sequence: TGTGCCAGCAGACTAGCGGGGGGAGTGGACGAGCAGTACTTC.

This rearrangement joins TRBV12-5 to TRBJ2-3, with 7 bases matching TRBD2. Germline-derived CDR1 and CDR2 are LGHNT and FRNRAP. The CDR3 contains 18 residues. The junction had 16 bases not matched to a gene; V was cut back by 2 bases and J by 5 bases. In DNA, the CDR3 is TGTGCTAGTGGTTTGCGTCTAGCGGCCACCAAGAAGGTAGATACGCAGTATTTT. Protein product: CASGLRLAATKKVDTQYF.

The chain couples TRBV28 to TRBJ1-4; tentatively, D is TRBD1 (5 bases). The germline V gene encodes CDR1 MDHEN and CDR2 SYDVKM. The V end was cut by 7 bases, the J end by 6 bases, with 12 bases between. The CDR3 is 13 residues long. The CDR3 spells CASMGGIDEKLFF. In DNA form, the CDR3 reads TGTGCCAGCATGGGGGGTATCGATGAAAAACTGTTTTTT. The full variable domain, with the rest looked up from reference TRBV28 and TRBJ1-4, is DVKVTQSSRYLVKRTGEKVFLECVQDMDHENMFWYRQDPGLGLRLIYFSYDVKMKEKGDIPEGYSVSREKKERFSLILESASTNQTSMYLCASMGGIDEKLFFGSGTQLSVL.

The sample holds a few counts of this clone. The chain is built from TRBV5-1 and TRBJ2-3; D is possibly TRBD1 (5 bases). Germline CDR1 SGHRS, CDR2 YFSETQ. This CDR3 region has 13 residues. Trimming stripped 5 bases from V and 4 bases from J, with 11 bases between. In DNA form, the CDR3 reads TGCGCCAGCAGGCGGCAGGGTTCAGATACGCAGTATTTT. It encodes CASRRQGSDTQYF. The full variable domain, its missing parts supplied by reference TRBV5-1 and TRBJ2-3, is KAGVTQTPRYLIKTRGQQVTLSCSPISGHRSVSWYQQTPGQGLQFLFEYFSETQRNKGNFPGRFSGRQFSNSRSEMNVSTLELGDSALYLCASRRQGSDTQYFGPGTRLTVL.

J is TRBJ2-5 and V is TRBV27, with a possible D match to TRBD1 (5 bases). Germline V gene sequence: CDR1 MNHEY, CDR2 SMNVEV (reference sequence). This CDR3 region has 13 residues. V dropped 3 bases and J dropped 4 bases, with 9 bases sitting between them. Written as DNA, the CDR3 is TGTGCCAGCAGTTTTCAGGGTTCAGAGACCCAGTACTTC. This encodes CASSFQGSETQYF.

V and J are TRBV27 and TRBJ1-6, with unresolved D. V lost 5 bases, J lost 4 bases, and 9 bases lay in between. The length of the CDR3 is 14 residues. Looked up from germline, CDR1 is MNHEY and CDR2 is SMNVEV (reference sequence). In nucleotides, the CDR3 is TGTGCCAGCAGTCCACACGGGTATAATTCACCCCTCCACTTT. It translates to CASSPHGYNSPLHF.

The genes are TRBV7-6 and TRBJ2-3; 13 bases align to TRBD2. Unmatched junction bases numbered 11, after V lost 5 bases and J lost 0 bases. This CDR3 has 19 residues. Germline CDR1 and CDR2: SGHVS and FNYEAQ. CDR3 residues: CASSEFGTSGVTSTDTQYF. The DNA for the CDR3 is TGTGCCAGCAGCGAATTCGGGACTAGCGGGGTAACTAGCACAGATACGCAGTATTTT. Full variable domain (outside the CDR3, taken from reference TRBV7-6 and TRBJ2-3): GAGVSQSPRYKVTKRGQDVALRCDPISGHVSLYWYRQALGQGPEFLTYFNYEAQQDKSGLPNDRFSAERPEGSISTLTIQRTEQRDSAMYRCASSEFGTSGVTSTDTQYFGPGTRLTVL.

About this clone: Other DNA sequences of this sample code for an identical CDR3. The rearrangement joins TRBV11-2 to TRBJ2-7; no reliable D call. Trimming stripped 5 bases from V and 1 base from J, with 3 bases between. Germline CDR1 reads SGHAT; CDR2 reads FQNNGV. This CDR3 contains 11 residues. CDR3 residues: CASSPSYEQYF. CDR3 nucleotide sequence: TGTGCCAGCAGCCCTTCCTACGAGCAGTACTTC.

This clone was counted between two and nine times. The chain employs TRBV19 and TRBJ1-2; D perhaps matches TRBD1 (5 bases). In germline, CDR1 is LNHDA, CDR2 SQIVND (reference sequence). The CDR3 totals 13 residues. V was cut by 7 bases and J by 1 base, with 10 bases left in between. The CDR3 DNA reads as TGTGCCAGTACGAAGGGGTTTAACTATGGCTACACCTTC. Its protein product is CASTKGFNYGYTF.